Many counts were recorded for the clone carrying this T cell receptor (beta chain). The antigen is not known. TCRdb analysed the reads with MiXCR anew, one entry per CDR3 protein. The sample lists about 230,000 distinct CDR3 sequences; 22% were seen once. The sample belongs to a study of T cell repertoires in cytomegalovirus infection. Study summary: Through public TCR beta signatures, both CMV infection and matching HLA type were indicated. Study results and limitations: Individuals carrying CMV plus the relevant HLA were identified by cumulative frequency of public TCR beta families. Dominant in the ex vivo response were TCR beta clonotypes restricted by HLA-C and specific for CMV.

V lost 5 bases and J 7 bases, leaving 5 bases between the germline ends. The CDR3 runs to 10 residues. Germline V gene sequence: CDR1 SGHTA, CDR2 FQGTGA. The receptor's source is a human donor in good health (CMV status not recorded). Some clones in this sample may be carry-over from other donors' samples. Sequencing was performed on CD8+ T cells from PBMCs. V usage is TRBV7-3 and J usage is TRBJ1-1; D remains ambiguous. This chain's CDR3 is CASSMIEAFF. CDR3 sequence (DNA): TGTGCCAGCAGCATGATTGAAGCTTTCTTT.